This TCR beta chain was captured in a study of blood T cell repertoires in COVID-19. Study at large: The samples span acute and convalescent COVID-19 from the United States, Italy and Spain.

Germline V lookup: CDR1 SQVTM, CDR2 ANQGSEA. This CDR3 is built from 14 residues. V was trimmed by 7 bases and J by 7 bases, leaving 19 bases between them. Original analysis: Reference gene primer amplification yielded estimated nucleated cell counts. Method: immunoSEQ multiplex PCR; TCRdb's copy keeps in-frame clones and lacks some. From that table come the V and J calls and clone size; the DNA was used to work out D and trimming. This table holds around 60,000 clones, less than 85% found once. Sequenced sample: peripheral blood. The clonotype originates from a woman aged 50 to 60 with active or convalescent COVID-19. The chain links TRBV29-1 to TRBJ1-4, with D perhaps TRBD1 (5 bases). In nucleotides, the CDR3 is TGCAGCGCACACACCGGGGGAGCGGCTGAAAAACTGTTTTTT. This sequence encodes CSAHTGGAAEKLFF.